Here is one T cell receptor beta chain with its context. Donors of Cohort 3 who recovered were those that had two negative PCRs, clearance, or symptom resolution. Authors' analysis steps: Estimation of nucleated cell counts was performed using reference gene primer amplification. The table came from immunoSEQ multiplex PCR; TCRdb's copy has only in-frame clones and leaves some out. Clone size and the V and J calls come from that table; the DNA yielded D and trimming. The table shows approximately 300,000 clones, with around 87% occurring only once. These data originate in a study of blood T cell repertoires in COVID-19. Study summary: Samples representing acute and convalescent COVID-19 were sourced from the United States, Italy and Spain.

V lost 5 bases and J 5 bases, leaving 12 bases between the germline ends. This CDR3 comprises 12 residues. Germline CDR1 is SQVTM and CDR2 is ANQGSEA. The V gene is TRBV29-1, the J gene TRBJ1-1; no definite D call. The sequenced material came from PBMCs or T cells enriched from blood (not recorded which). The TCR sequence derives from a woman in her twenties or thirties who had recovered from COVID-19. The CDR3 nucleotides read TGCAGCGTTCGCTCGGGAGGGACTGAAGCTTTCTTT. Its protein product is CSVRSGGTEAFF.